A selection of T cell receptor beta chains follows, all from one sample in a study of blood T cell repertoires in COVID-19. The table came from immunoSEQ multiplex PCR; TCRdb's copy has only in-frame clones and leaves some out. The data hold approximately 300,000 clones, with around 90% observed a single time. The sequenced material came from peripheral blood. These TCRs come from a woman in her twenties or thirties with COVID-19, enrolled during active disease. Both conserved end residues are part of each CDR3. The D gene is left open where the match is weak. Size tells how often a clone was seen (once, few, many) or the class of an expanded clone, and some rows leave it out.

NA	TRBJ1-1	TRBV7-2	NA	CASSLRIRINTEAFF	TGTGCCAGCAGCTTGCGAATCAGGATTAACACTGAAGCTTTCTTT
NA	TRBJ1-1	TRBV15	NA	CAAYRAGNTEAFF	TGTGCCGCCTACAGGGCCGGGAACACTGAAGCTTTCTTT
NA	TRBJ1-1	TRBV7-8	once	CASSSGRVRAEAFF	TGTGCCAGCAGCTCGGGGAGGGTAAGGGCTGAAGCTTTCTTT
NA	TRBJ2-4	TRBV5-4	NA	CASSFSQGAKNIQYF	TGTGCCAGCAGCTTTTCACAGGGAGCCAAAAACATTCAGTACTTC
NA	TRBJ2-1	TRBV4-1	NA	CASSQLRVDEQFF	TGCGCCAGCAGCCAGCTTCGCGTCGATGAGCAGTTCTTC
TRBD1	TRBJ1-2	TRBV27	NA	CASSPQGEWYGYTF	TGTGCCAGCAGTCCACAGGGGGAGTGGTATGGCTACACCTTC
TRBD2	TRBJ2-7	TRBV10-3	NA	CAISESTLRLAGVCEQYF	TGTGCCATCAGTGAGTCGACTCTGAGGCTAGCGGGAGTTTGTGAGCAGTACTTC
TRBD2	TRBJ2-1	TRBV27	NA	CASSLRLAGGYNEQFF	TGTGCCAGCAGTTTACGACTAGCGGGGGGATACAATGAGCAGTTCTTC
TRBD2	TRBJ2-5	TRBV29-1	NA	CSVGGGEGETQYF	TGCAGCGTTGGGGGGGGAGAGGGAGAGACCCAGTACTTC
TRBD2	TRBJ2-3	TRBV5-4	NA	CASSSKGLAGTDTQYF	TGTGCCAGCAGCTCCAAAGGACTAGCGGGCACAGATACGCAGTATTTT
NA	TRBJ2-3	TRBV7-3	NA	CASSFAGPSDTQYF	TGTGCCAGCAGCTTCGCGGGCCCGTCCGATACGCAGTATTTT
TRBD1	TRBJ1-2	TRBV5-4	NA	CATFTGGGETGFGYTF	TGTGCCACATTTACCGGGGGTGGGGAGACAGGGTTTGGCTACACCTTC
TRBD1	TRBJ1-4	TRBV6-5	once	CASRGDRGLEKLFF	TGTGCCAGCAGGGGGGACAGGGGGCTTGAAAAACTGTTTTTT
NA	TRBJ1-1	TRBV28	NA	CASRTSVLNTEAFF	TGTGCCAGCAGGACCAGCGTACTGAACACTGAAGCTTTCTTT
TRBD1	TRBJ1-2	TRBV6-5	NA	CASRKTGFECYTF	TGTGCCAGCAGAAAGACAGGGTTTGAGTGCTACACCTTC
TRBD1	TRBJ2-1	TRBV5-5	NA	CASSLAVGQGVHEQFF	TGTGCCAGCAGCTTGGCCGTGGGACAGGGCGTCCATGAGCAGTTCTTC
NA	TRBJ2-5	TRBV12-3/TRBV12-4	NA	CASKLTAKETQYF	TGTGCCAGCAAACTAACGGCCAAGGAGACCCAGTACTTC